This is a list of T cell receptor beta chains from one sample in a study of identical twins. TCRdb re-called the 5' RACE reads through MiXCR, storing one row per CDR3 protein. The sample has 500,000 to 650,000 distinct CDR3 sequences, 7% to 7.5% seen once. Another study also made use of these data, one on yellow fever vaccine responses in identical twins.

The sequenced sample consisted of PBMCs. The receptors were sampled from a woman aged 18 to 35 in good health. Each CDR3 is given with its conserved first and last residue. A D gene is named only where the DNA matches it firmly. Not all rows give a size; the values are once, few, many and, for expanded clones, a class.

many	TRBV24-1	TRBJ1-2	-	TGTGCCACCAGTGCGACGAGCTATGGCTACACCTTC	CATSATSYGYTF
many	TRBV20-1	TRBJ2-1	-	TGCAGTGCCTCGAGAAGAGGGAGCTCCTACAATGAGCAGTTCTTC	CSASRRGSSYNEQFF
-	TRBV12-3/TRBV12-4	TRBJ2-5	TRBD2	TGTGCCAGCAGTTTCGGGGCGGGAGGGGAAGAGACCCAGTACTTC	CASSFGAGGEETQYF
many	TRBV29-1	TRBJ1-1	-	TGCAGCGTTGGGGGGGTTCGCACTGAAGCTTTCTTT	CSVGGVRTEAFF
many	TRBV2	TRBJ2-3	TRBD1	TGTGCCATCCCGAGGGGGCGCTCGGTGCTAGATACGCAGTATTTT	CAIPRGRSVLDTQYF
-	TRBV29-1	TRBJ2-6	TRBD1	TGCAGCGACCCGGGACAGGGCGTCTCTGGGGCCAACGTCCTGACTTTC	CSDPGQGVSGANVLTF
-	TRBV3-1	TRBJ2-5	-	TGTGCCAGCAGCCATAGGTCTGTAGGGGCAGGAGAGACCCAGTACTTC	CASSHRSVGAGETQYF
-	TRBV12-3/TRBV12-4	TRBJ1-1	-	TGTGCCAGCAGTTTTACTCACGGTGAAGCTTTCTTT	CASSFTHGEAFF
-	TRBV20-1	TRBJ1-6	-	TGCAGTGCTAGAGGAGGGGAAGGGGGGCCGAATTCACCCCTCCACTTT	CSARGGEGGPNSPLHF
many	TRBV10-3	TRBJ2-2	-	TGTGCCATCAGTGGATCCACGACAAGGGCCGGGGAGCTGTTTTTT	CAISGSTTRAGELFF
-	TRBV18	TRBJ2-1	TRBD2	TGTGCCAGCTCACCAGCGGGGGTGGTCGATGAGCAGTTCTTC	CASSPAGVVDEQFF
few	TRBV5-5	TRBJ2-3	-	TGTGCCAGCAGCTTGGAGCACGCCGGTACGCAGTATTTT	CASSLEHAGTQYF
few	TRBV20-1	TRBJ2-5	TRBD2	TGCAGTGCTAGACCCCTAGCGGGGGATGAGACCCAGTACTTC	CSARPLAGDETQYF
-	TRBV20-1	TRBJ2-3	-	TGCAGTGCCGAGGGGGGACAGCGCCCAGATACGCAGTATTTT	CSAEGGQRPDTQYF
few	TRBV6-2/TRBV6-3	TRBJ2-3	-	TGTGCCAGCAGTTACCCTCGGGGGGCATTCGGCACAGATACGCAGTATTTT	CASSYPRGAFGTDTQYF
many	TRBV14	TRBJ2-5	-	TGTGCCAGCAGCCGACCTACGAAACTGGGCAGCCAAGAGACCCAGTACTTC	CASSRPTKLGSQETQYF
many	TRBV5-1	TRBJ2-3	-	TGCGCCAGCAGCCGCCCGACTGGGATTGATACGCAGTATTTT	CASSRPTGIDTQYF
few	TRBV10-3	TRBJ2-7	-	TGTGCCATCAGTGAGTTAGGGGCTCAGGAGGACGAGCAGTACTTC	CAISELGAQEDEQYF
few	TRBV3-1	TRBJ2-2	-	TGTGCCAGCAGCCAAGAGACTTGGCTCCAGGAGCGCACCGGGGAGCTGTTTTTT	CASSQETWLQERTGELFF
-	TRBV28	TRBJ2-5	TRBD2	TGTGCCAGCAGTTCTCCGGGACTAGCGGGAGTTGTAAAGACCCAGTACTTC	CASSSPGLAGVVKTQYF
-	TRBV29-1	TRBJ2-2	TRBD1	TGCAGCGTCGCCACTACGGGACAGGGGGCCGGGGAGCTGTTTTTT	CSVATTGQGAGELFF
-	TRBV15	TRBJ2-5	-	TGTGCCACCAGCAGAGATTTAAACGAGGAGACCCAGTACTTC	CATSRDLNEETQYF
many	TRBV6-5	TRBJ2-6	-	TGTGCCAGCAGTTCATGGATCTCTGGGGCCAACGTCCTGACTTTC	CASSSWISGANVLTF
many	TRBV12-3/TRBV12-4	TRBJ1-2	-	TGTGCCAGCAGAACCACAGGACTCTATGGCTACACCTTC	CASRTTGLYGYTF
many	TRBV6-5	TRBJ2-1	-	TGTGCCAGCCCTCCCTTCCCCGAGCAGTTCTTC	CASPPFPEQFF
-	TRBV24-1	TRBJ2-1	TRBD1	TGTGCCACCAGTGACACGGCACAGGGGGTCCTAGTACAACAGTTCTTC	CATSDTAQGVLVQQFF
-	TRBV24-1	TRBJ1-1	-	TGTGCCACCAGTGAGGGCAGGAACACTGAAGCTTTCTTT	CATSEGRNTEAFF
-	TRBV6-2/TRBV6-3	TRBJ2-1	TRBD2	TGTGCCAGCACCGATCGGACTAGCGGGAGGGCCCGTTTCATGTACAATGAGCAGTTCTTC	CASTDRTSGRARFMYNEQFF
-	TRBV7-9	TRBJ2-2	-	TGTGCCAGCAGCCCACGGGTTAAGGAGACCGGGGAGCTGTTTTTT	CASSPRVKETGELFF
-	TRBV5-1	TRBJ1-2	TRBD1	TGCGCCAGCAGTCCGGGACAGGGGAATGAAGGCTACACCTTC	CASSPGQGNEGYTF
-	TRBV20-1	TRBJ1-2	-	TGCAGTGCTAGACAACTTGACTATGGCTACACCTTC	CSARQLDYGYTF
-	TRBV15	TRBJ2-3	TRBD1	TGTGCCACCAGCCGGGGACAGGCCACAGATACGCAGTATTTT	CATSRGQATDTQYF
many	TRBV5-1	TRBJ2-1	TRBD1	TGCGCCAGCAGCTCGCCGGGACAGGGTTCTCATGAGCAGTTCTTC	CASSSPGQGSHEQFF
many	TRBV4-1	TRBJ1-1	TRBD1	TGCGCCAGCAGCCAAGAGGCAGGGGGTCGAAACACTGAAGCTTTCTTT	CASSQEAGGRNTEAFF
few	TRBV28	TRBJ1-2	-	TGTGCCAGCAGTTTAAGTGGATTTGACTATGGCTACACCTTC	CASSLSGFDYGYTF
many	TRBV7-6	TRBJ1-1	-	TGTGCCAGCAGCTTAATCCCCCACCCGTCGGGGGAGAAAAGTGAAGCTTTCTTT	CASSLIPHPSGEKSEAFF
few	TRBV2	TRBJ2-7	-	TGTGCCAGCAGTGCCCGGGACAAAGCCTACGAGCAGTACTTC	CASSARDKAYEQYF
-	TRBV12-3/TRBV12-4	TRBJ1-6	-	TGTGCCAGCAGCCCCGGGGGGGCCTATAATTCACCCCTCCACTTT	CASSPGGAYNSPLHF
few	TRBV3-1	TRBJ1-1	TRBD1	TGTGCCAGCAGCCAAAATTCAGGGGGCACTGAAGCTTTCTTT	CASSQNSGGTEAFF
-	TRBV14	TRBJ2-1	-	TGTGCCAGCAGCCATCGGATGAGACCCAATGAGCAGTTCTTC	CASSHRMRPNEQFF
-	TRBV2	TRBJ1-2	-	TGTGCCAGCATTCCGGGGGAAGGCTACACCTTC	CASIPGEGYTF
few	TRBV7-9	TRBJ2-2	TRBD2	TGTGCCAGCAGCTCCCGGGAGGGCCTATCAGGGGAGCTGTTTTTT	CASSSREGLSGELFF
few	TRBV28	TRBJ2-1	-	TGTGCCAGCAATCGAGGGGTGCCGTACAATGAGCAGTTCTTC	CASNRGVPYNEQFF
many	TRBV12-3/TRBV12-4	TRBJ1-2	-	TGTGCCAGCAGTTTAGCTATGGACAGACCGTATGGCTACACCTTC	CASSLAMDRPYGYTF
-	TRBV7-3	TRBJ2-3	-	TGTGCCAGCAGCCACCCCACAGATACGCAGTATTTT	CASSHPTDTQYF
many	TRBV5-1	TRBJ1-2	-	TGCGCCAGCAGCTTGGGGCAGACCAGCTATGGCTACACCTTC	CASSLGQTSYGYTF
many	TRBV20-1	TRBJ2-1	TRBD2	TGCAGTGCTAGAGGGGTTAGCGGGAGCCTCTACAATGAGCAGTTCTTC	CSARGVSGSLYNEQFF
many	TRBV5-1	TRBJ1-2	TRBD1	TGCGCCAGCAGCTTGGCTCTAACCGGGACAGGGGGTCACGGCTACACCTTC	CASSLALTGTGGHGYTF
few	TRBV4-1	TRBJ1-1	TRBD1	TGCGCCAGCAGCCAAGTGACAGGGTCAGCTTTCTTT	CASSQVTGSAFF